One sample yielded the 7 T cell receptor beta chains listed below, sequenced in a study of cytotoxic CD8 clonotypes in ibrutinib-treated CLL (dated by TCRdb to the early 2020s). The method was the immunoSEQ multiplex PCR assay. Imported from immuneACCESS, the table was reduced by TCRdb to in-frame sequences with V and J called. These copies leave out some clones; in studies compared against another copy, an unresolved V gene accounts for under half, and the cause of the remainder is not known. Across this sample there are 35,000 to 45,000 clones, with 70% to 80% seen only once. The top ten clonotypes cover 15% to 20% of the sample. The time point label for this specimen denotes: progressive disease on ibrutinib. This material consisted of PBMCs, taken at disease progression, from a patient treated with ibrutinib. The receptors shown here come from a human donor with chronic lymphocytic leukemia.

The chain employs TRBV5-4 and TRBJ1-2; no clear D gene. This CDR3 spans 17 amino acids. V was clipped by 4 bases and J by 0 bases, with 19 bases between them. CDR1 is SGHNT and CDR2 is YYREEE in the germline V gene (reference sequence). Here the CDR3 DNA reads TGTGCCAGCAGCCCCACGAGGGCTTTCTCAGCTAACTATGGCTACACCTTC. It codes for CASSPTRAFSANYGYTF.

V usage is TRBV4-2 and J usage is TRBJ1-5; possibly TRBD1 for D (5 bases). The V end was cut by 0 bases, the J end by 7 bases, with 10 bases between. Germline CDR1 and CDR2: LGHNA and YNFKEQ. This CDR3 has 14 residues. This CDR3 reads CASSQEAGPQPQHF. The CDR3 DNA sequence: TGTGCCAGCAGCCAAGAGGCAGGGCCCCAGCCCCAGCATTTT.

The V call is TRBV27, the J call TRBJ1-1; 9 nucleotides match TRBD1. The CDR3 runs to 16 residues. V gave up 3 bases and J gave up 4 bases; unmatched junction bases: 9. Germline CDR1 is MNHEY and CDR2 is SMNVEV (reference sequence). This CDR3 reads CASSFRTGAGGTEAFF. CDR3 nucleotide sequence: TGTGCCAGCAGTTTCAGGACAGGGGCCGGAGGCACTGAAGCTTTCTTT.

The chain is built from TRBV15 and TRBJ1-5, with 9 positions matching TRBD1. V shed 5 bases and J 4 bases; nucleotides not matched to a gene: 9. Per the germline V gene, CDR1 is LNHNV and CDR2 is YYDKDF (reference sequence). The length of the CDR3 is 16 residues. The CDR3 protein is CATSFTGGRYNQPQHF. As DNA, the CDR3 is TGTGCCACCAGCTTTACAGGGGGCCGGTATAATCAGCCCCAGCATTTT.

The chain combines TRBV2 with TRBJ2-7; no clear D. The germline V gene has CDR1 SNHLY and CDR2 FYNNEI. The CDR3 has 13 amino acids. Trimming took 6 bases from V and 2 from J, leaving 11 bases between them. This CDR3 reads CASRLPRPYEQYF. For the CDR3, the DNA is TGTGCCAGCAGGCTTCCCCGTCCCTACGAGCAGTACTTC.

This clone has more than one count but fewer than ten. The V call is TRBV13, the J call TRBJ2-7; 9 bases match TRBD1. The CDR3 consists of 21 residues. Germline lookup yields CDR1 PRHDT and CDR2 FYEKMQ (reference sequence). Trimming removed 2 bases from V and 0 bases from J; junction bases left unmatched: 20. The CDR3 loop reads CASSLSRPLVTGGETSYEQYF. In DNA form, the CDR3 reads TGTGCCAGCAGCTTATCGAGGCCTTTGGTGACAGGGGGTGAAACCTCCTACGAGCAGTACTTC.

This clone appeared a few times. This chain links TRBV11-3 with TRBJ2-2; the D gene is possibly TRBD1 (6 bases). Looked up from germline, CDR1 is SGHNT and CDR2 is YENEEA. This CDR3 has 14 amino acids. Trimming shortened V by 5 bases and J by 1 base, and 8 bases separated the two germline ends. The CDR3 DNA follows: TGTGCCAGCAGCCCGGGACAGAACACCGGGGAGCTGTTTTTT. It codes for CASSPGQNTGELFF. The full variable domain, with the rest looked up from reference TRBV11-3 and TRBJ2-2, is EAGVVQSPRYKIIEKKQPVAFWCNPISGHNTLYWYLQNLGQGPELLIRYENEEAVDDSQLPKDRFSAERLKGVDSTLKIQPAELGDSAVYLCASSPGQNTGELFFGEGSRLTVL.